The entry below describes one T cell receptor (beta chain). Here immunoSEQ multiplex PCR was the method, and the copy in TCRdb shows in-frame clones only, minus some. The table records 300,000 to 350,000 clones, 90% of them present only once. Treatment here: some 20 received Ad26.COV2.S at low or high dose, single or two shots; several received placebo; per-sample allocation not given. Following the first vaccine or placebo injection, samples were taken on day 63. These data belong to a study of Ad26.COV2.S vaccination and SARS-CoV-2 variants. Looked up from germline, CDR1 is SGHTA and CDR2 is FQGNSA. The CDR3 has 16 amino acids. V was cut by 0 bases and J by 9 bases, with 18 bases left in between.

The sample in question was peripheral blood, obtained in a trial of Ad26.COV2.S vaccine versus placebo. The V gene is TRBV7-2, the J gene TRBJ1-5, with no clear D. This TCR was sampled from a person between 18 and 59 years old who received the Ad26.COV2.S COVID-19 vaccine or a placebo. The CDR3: CASSLAPGPIVGPQHF. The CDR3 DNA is TGTGCCAGCAGCTTAGCCCCAGGTCCCATCGTGGGGCCCCAGCATTTT.